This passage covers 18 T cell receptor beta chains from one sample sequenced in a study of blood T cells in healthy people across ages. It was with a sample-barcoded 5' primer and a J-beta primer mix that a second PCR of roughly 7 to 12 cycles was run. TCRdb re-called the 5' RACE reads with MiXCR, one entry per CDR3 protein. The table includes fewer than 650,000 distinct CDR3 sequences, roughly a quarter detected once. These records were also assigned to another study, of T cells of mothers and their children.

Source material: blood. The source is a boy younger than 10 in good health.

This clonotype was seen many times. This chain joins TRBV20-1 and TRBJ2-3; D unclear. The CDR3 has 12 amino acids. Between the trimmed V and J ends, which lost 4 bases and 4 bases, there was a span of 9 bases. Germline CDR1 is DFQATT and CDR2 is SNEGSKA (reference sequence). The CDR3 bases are TGCAGTGCTAACCCCTCCGCAGATACGCAGTATTTT. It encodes CSANPSADTQYF.

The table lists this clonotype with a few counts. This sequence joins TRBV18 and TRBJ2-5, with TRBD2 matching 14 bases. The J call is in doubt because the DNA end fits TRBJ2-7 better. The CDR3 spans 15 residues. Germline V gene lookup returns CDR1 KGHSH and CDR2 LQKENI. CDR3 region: CASSPGTSGSSEQYF. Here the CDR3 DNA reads TGTGCCAGCTCCCCAGGGACTAGCGGGAGCTCCGAGCAGTACTTC.

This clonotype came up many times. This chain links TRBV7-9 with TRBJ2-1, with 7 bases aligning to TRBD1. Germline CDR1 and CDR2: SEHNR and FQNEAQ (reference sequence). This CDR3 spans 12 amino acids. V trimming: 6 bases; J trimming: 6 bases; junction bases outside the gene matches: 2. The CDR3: CASRTGSNEQFF. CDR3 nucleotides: TGTGCCAGCAGGACAGGGTCCAATGAGCAGTTCTTC. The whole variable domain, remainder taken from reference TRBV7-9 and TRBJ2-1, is DTGVSQNPRHKITKRGQNVTFRCDPISEHNRLYWYRQTLGQGPEFLTYFQNEAQLEKSRLLSDRFSAERPKGSFSTLEIQRTEQGDSAMYLCASRTGSNEQFFGPGTRLTVL.

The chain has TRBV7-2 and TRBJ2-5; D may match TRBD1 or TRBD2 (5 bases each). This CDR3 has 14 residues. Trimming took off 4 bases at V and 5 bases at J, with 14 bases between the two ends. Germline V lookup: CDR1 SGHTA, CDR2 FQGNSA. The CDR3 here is CASSSGLEGETQYF. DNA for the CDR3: TGTGCCAGCAGCTCCGGACTCGAGGGGGAGACCCAGTACTTC.

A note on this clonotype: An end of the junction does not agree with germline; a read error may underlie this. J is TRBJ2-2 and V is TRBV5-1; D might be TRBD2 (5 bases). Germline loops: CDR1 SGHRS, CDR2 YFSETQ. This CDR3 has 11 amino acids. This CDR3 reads CASRETGELLF. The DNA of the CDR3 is TGCGCCAGCAGGGAGACCGGGGAGCTGCTTTTT.

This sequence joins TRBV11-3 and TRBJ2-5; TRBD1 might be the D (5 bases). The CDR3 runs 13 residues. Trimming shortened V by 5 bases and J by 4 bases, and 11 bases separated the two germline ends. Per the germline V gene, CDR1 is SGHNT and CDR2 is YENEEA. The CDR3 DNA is TGTGCCAGCAGCCCTCGTGGGGCAGAGACCCAGTACTTC. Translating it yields CASSPRGAETQYF.

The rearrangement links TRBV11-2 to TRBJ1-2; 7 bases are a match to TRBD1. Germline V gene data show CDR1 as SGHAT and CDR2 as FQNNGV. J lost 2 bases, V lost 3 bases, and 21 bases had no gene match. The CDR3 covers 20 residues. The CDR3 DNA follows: TGTGCCAGCAGCTTGACAGGGTTTCGGTTTAAGTTTCGCGACAACTATGGCTACACCTTC. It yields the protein CASSLTGFRFKFRDNYGYTF.

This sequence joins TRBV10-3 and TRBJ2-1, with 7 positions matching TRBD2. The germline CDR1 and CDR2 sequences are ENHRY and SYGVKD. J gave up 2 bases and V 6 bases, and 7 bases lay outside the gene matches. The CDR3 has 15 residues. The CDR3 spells CAISAGLGAYNEQFF. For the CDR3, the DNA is TGTGCCATCAGCGCCGGACTAGGGGCCTACAATGAGCAGTTCTTC.

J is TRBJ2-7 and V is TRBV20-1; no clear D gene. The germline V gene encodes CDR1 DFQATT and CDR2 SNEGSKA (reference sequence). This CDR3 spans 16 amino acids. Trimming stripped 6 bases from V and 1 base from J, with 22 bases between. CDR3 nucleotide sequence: TGCAGTGCCGGCTCGTATGGTCTAAAGGAATCCTACGAGCAGTACTTC. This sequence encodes CSAGSYGLKESYEQYF.

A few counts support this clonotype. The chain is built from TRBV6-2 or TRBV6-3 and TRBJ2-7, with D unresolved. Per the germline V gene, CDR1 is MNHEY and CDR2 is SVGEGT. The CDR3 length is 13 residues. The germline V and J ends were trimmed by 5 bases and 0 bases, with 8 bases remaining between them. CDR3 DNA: TGTGCCAGCAGTCGCAACCCCTCCTACGAGCAGTACTTC. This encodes CASSRNPSYEQYF.

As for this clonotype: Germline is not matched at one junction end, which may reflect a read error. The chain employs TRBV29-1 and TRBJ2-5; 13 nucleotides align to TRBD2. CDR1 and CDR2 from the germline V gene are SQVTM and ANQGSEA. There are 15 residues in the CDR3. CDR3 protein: CSVEGTSGAQETQYF. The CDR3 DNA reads TGCAGCGTCGAGGGGACTAGCGGGGCCCAAGAGACCCAATACTTC.

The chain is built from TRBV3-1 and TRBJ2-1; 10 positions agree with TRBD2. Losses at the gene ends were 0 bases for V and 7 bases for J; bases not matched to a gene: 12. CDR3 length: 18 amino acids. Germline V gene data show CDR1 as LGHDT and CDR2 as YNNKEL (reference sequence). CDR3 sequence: CASSQDLSGRAPRNEQFF. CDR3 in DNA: TGTGCCAGCAGCCAAGATCTCAGCGGGAGGGCCCCACGAAATGAGCAGTTCTTC.

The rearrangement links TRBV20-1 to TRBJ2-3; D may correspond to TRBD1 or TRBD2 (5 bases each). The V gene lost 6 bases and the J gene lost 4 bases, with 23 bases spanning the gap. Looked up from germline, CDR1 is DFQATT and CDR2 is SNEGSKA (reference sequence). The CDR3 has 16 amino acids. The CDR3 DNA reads TGCAGTGCAGGGGCCACTTTCGGGGTAGTCGCAGATACGCAGTATTTT. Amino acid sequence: CSAGATFGVVADTQYF.

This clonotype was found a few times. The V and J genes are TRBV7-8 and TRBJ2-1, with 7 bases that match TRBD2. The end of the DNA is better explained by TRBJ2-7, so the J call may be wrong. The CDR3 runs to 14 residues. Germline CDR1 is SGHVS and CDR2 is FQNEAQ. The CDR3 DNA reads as TGTGCCAGCAGTTGGCGGGAGATTAGTTACGAGCAGTACTTC. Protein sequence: CASSWREISYEQYF.

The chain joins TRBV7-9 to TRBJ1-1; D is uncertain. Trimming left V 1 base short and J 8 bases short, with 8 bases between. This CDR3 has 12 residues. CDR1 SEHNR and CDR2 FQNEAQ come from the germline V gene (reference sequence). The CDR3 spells CASSLVTGEAFF. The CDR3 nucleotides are TGTGCCAGCAGCTTAGTTACCGGCGAAGCTTTCTTT.

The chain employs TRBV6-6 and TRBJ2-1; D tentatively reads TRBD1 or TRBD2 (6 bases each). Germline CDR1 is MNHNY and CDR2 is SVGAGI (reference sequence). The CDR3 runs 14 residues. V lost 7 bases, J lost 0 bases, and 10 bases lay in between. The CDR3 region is CASNRGDSYNEQFF. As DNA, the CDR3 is TGTGCCAGCAATAGGGGGGACTCCTACAATGAGCAGTTCTTC.

Here the CDR3 reads CASSQPLGTGAPDEQFF. CDR3 DNA sequence: TGTGCCAGCAGTCAACCTTTAGGGACAGGGGCCCCAGATGAGCAGTTCTTC. V gene TRBV7-9 combines with J gene TRBJ2-1, with TRBD1 matching 10 bases. The CDR3 is 17 residues long. Trimming took 6 bases from V and 8 from J; bases not matched to a gene: 16. Germline lookup yields CDR1 SEHNR and CDR2 FQNEAQ (reference sequence). Based on the CDR3 plus reference TRBV7-9 and TRBJ2-1, the full variable domain is DTGVSQNPRHKITKRGQNVTFRCDPISEHNRLYWYRQTLGQGPEFLTYFQNEAQLEKSRLLSDRFSAERPKGSFSTLEIQRTEQGDSAMYLCASSQPLGTGAPDEQFFGPGTRLTVL.

In DNA form, the CDR3 reads TGCGCCAGCAGCTTGCACAGGGAGGCCATTCAGTACTTC. Its protein is CASSLHREAIQYF. The V gene is TRBV5-1, the J gene TRBJ2-4, with D tentatively TRBD1 or TRBD2 (6 bases each). The germline V gene encodes CDR1 SGHRS and CDR2 YFSETQ. CDR3 size: 13 residues. Trimming took 1 base from V and 9 from J, leaving 11 bases between them.